This T cell receptor beta chain was found in a study of T cells after yellow fever vaccination. Study-wide points: Researchers report a weaker secondary response that nonetheless peaked faster, day 5 versus 15. One caveat is that FACS-sorted repertoires could contain abundant clonotypes contaminating from the bulk population. Clonotypes shared by both compartments, CD4 and CD8, made up a small share.

This CDR3 is built from 13 residues. The ends were cut back, 7 bases at V and 5 bases at J, with 14 bases in the middle. Germline loops: CDR1 MNHNY, CDR2 SVGAGI (reference sequence). About this clonotype: Antigen unknown.

Using its own MiXCR run on the 5' RACE reads, TCRdb lists one record per CDR3 protein. The data show hundreds of thousands of distinct CDR3 sequences, 3.6% seen once. The chain joins TRBV6-6 to TRBJ2-5, with D possibly matching TRBD1 (5 bases). This TCR came from a man in his late teens or twenties who received the YFV17D yellow fever vaccine. This sample comprised PBMCs, obtained on the day of the yellow fever booster vaccination. CDR3 nucleotides: TGTGCCAGCAAAAGGGGTCCTAAGGAGACCCAGTACTTC. It specifies CASKRGPKETQYF.